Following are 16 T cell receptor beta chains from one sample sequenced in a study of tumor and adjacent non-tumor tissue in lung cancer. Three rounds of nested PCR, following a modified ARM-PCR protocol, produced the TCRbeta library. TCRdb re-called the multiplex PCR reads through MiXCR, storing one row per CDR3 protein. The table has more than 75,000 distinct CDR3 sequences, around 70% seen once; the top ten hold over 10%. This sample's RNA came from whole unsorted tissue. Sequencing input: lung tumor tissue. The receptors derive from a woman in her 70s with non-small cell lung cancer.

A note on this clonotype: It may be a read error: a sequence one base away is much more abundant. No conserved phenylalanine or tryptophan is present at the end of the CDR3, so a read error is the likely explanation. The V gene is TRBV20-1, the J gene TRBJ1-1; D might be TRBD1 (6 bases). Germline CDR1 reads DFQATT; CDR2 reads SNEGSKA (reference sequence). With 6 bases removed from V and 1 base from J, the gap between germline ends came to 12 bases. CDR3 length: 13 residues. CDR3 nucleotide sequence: TGCAGTGCGCACAGGACAGAGAACACTGAAGCTTTCTCT. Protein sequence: CSAHRTENTEAFS.

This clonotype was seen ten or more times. The CDR3 protein is CASSLVDRGETQYF. The CDR3 coding sequence is TGTGCCAGCAGCTTGGTAGACAGGGGAGAGACCCAGTACTTC. This rearrangement joins TRBV5-6 to TRBJ2-5; 8 nucleotides match TRBD1. CDR3 length: 14 amino acids. The V and J ends lost 0 bases and 4 bases, in that order; junction bases with no gene match: 2. Germline values: CDR1 SGHDT, CDR2 YYEEEE.

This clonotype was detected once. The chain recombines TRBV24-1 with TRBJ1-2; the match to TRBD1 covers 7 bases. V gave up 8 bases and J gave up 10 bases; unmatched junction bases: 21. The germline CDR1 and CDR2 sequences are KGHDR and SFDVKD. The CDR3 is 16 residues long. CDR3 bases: TGTGCCACCAATGAGTCTCGGGGACAGCAGTATGTTGACTACACCTTC. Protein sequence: CATNESRGQQYVDYTF.

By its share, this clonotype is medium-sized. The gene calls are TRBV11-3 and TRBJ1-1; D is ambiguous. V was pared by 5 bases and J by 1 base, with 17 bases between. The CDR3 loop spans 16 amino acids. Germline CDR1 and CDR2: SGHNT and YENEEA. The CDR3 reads CASSPSPRQANTEAFF. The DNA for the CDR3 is TGTGCCAGCAGCCCTAGCCCCCGGCAGGCGAACACTGAAGCTTTCTTT.

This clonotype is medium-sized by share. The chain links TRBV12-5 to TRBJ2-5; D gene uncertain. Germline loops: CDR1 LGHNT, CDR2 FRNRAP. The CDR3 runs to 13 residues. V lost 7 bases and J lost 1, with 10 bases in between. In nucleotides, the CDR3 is TGTGCTAGTGCGTTGCAGCCCCAAGAGACCCAGTACTTC. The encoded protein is CASALQPQETQYF.

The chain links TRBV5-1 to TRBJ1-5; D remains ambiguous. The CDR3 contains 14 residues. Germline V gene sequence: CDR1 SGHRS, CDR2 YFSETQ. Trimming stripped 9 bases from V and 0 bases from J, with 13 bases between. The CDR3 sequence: CANSRYDSNQPQHF. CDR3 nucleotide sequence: TGCGCCAACAGTAGATATGATAGCAATCAGCCCCAGCATTTT.

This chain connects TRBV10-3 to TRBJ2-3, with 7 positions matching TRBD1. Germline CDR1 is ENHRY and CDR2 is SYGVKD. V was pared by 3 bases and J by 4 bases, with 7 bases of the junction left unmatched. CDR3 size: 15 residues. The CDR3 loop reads CAISERQGVADTQYF. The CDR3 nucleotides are TGTGCCATCAGTGAAAGACAGGGAGTAGCAGATACGCAGTATTTT.

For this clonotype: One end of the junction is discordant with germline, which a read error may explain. This chain's CDR3 is CASSVDSGIQTGTGELLF. The CDR3 DNA reads TGTGCCAGCAGTGTGGATAGCGGGATTCAGACCGGCACCGGGGAGCTGCTCTTT. The rearrangement joins TRBV6-1 to TRBJ2-2, with 8 bases aligning to TRBD2. Germline CDR1 is MNHNS and CDR2 is SASEGT. The CDR3 loop spans 18 amino acids.

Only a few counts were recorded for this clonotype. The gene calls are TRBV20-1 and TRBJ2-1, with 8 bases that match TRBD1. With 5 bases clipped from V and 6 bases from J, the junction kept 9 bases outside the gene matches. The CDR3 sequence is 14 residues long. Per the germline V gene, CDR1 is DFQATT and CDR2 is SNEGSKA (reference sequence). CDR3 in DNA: TGCAGTGCTGGACAGGGATCAATTTCCAATGAGCAGTTCTTC. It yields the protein CSAGQGSISNEQFF.

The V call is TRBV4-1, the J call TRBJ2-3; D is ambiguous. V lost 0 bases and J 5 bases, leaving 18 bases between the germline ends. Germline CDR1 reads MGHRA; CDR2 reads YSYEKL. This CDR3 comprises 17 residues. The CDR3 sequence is CASSQDRVSGIVDTQYF. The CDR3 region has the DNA TGCGCCAGCAGCCAAGATAGGGTTAGTGGGATCGTAGATACGCAGTATTTT.

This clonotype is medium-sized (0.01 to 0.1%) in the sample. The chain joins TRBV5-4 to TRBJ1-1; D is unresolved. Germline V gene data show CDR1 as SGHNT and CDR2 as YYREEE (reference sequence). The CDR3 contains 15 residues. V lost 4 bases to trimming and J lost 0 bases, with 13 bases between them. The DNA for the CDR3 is TGTGCCAGCAGCCCCTCGACGGGTATGAACACTGAAGCTTTCTTT. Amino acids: CASSPSTGMNTEAFF.

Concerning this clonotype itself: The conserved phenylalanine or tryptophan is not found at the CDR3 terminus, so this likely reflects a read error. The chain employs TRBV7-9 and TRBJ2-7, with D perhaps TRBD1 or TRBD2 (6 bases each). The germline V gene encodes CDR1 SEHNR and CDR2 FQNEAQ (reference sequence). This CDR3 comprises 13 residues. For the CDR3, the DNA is TGTGCCGGCAGCTGGGGGGCGGAGTACGAGCAGTACATC. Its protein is CAGSWGAEYEQYI.

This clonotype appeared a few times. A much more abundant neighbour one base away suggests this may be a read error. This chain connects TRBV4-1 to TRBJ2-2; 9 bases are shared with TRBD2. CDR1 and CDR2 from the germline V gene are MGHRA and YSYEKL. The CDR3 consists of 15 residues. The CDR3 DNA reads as TGCACCAGCCGGGGCCTAGCGGGATATTTCGGGGAGCTGTTTTTT. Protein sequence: CTSRGLAGYFGELFF.

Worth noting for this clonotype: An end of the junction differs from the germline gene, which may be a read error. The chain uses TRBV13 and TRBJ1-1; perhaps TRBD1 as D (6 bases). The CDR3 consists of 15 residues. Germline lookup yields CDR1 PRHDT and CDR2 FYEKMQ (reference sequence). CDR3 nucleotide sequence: TGTGCCAGCACTACGGACAGACTTATGAACACTGAAGCTTTGTTT. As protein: CASTTDRLMNTEALF.

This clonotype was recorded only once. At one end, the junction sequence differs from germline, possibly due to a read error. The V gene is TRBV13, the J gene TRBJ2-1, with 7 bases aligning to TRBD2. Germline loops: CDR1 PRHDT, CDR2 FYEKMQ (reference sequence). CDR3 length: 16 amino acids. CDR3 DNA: TGTGCCAGCAGTCGTCAGCTTGGCGGGGGTTTTGATGAGAAGTTCTTC. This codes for CASSRQLGGGFDEKFF.

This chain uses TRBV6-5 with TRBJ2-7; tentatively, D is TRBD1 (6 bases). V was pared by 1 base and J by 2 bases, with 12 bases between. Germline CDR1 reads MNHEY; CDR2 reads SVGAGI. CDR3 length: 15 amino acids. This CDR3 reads CASSYLTGTAYEQYF. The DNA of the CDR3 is TGTGCCAGCAGTTACTTGACAGGCACAGCCTACGAGCAGTACTTC.